This is a list of T cell receptor beta chains from one sample in a study of CD8 T cells in Susac syndrome. TCRdb re-called the immunoSEQ multiplex PCR reads with MiXCR, one entry per CDR3 protein. The data contain 100,000 to 150,000 distinct CDR3 sequences, approximately 79% of them singletons. The sample was CD8+ T cells from PBMCs. The source is a human donor with multiple sclerosis. Each CDR3 is given with its conserved first and last residue. Fields, in order: clone size, V gene, D gene, J gene, CDR3 DNA, CDR3 protein. D genes are given only for firm matches. A clone size is listed for some rows: how often the clone was seen (once, few, many), or a class if it is expanded.

>NA|TRBV24-1|NA|TRBJ2-2
TGTGCCACCAGGTCTGCGGGGAACACCGGGGAGCTGTTTTTT
CATRSAGNTGELFF
>NA|TRBV11-2|NA|TRBJ2-6
TGTGCCAGCAGCCACGCATCCGGGGGCAGGGCCTCCGGGGCCAACGTCCTGACTTTC
CASSHASGGRASGANVLTF
>NA|TRBV28|TRBD1|TRBJ2-7
TGTGCCAGCAGTTCACCCGGACAGGGAACGTGGTACGAGCAGTACTTC
CASSSPGQGTWYEQYF
>NA|TRBV4-1|NA|TRBJ1-2
TGCGCCAGCAGCAACGGACAGTCGAACCTCTATGGCTACACCTTC
CASSNGQSNLYGYTF
>once|TRBV24-1|NA|TRBJ1-5
TGTGCCACCAGTGATTCAAATCAGCCCCAGCATTTT
CATSDSNQPQHF
>once|TRBV20-1|NA|TRBJ2-1
TGCAGTGCTAGAGGTTCCGGGATCTGGCCCAAAAATGAGCAGTTCTTC
CSARGSGIWPKNEQFF
>few|TRBV6-1|TRBD1|TRBJ1-1
TGTGCCAGCAGTTCTTGGGACAGGGCGACTGAAGCTTTCTTT
CASSSWDRATEAFF
>NA|TRBV20-1|NA|TRBJ1-1
TGCAGTGCTAGAGACACCTACGGGACCCTGGGGGGCACTGAAGCTTTCTTT
CSARDTYGTLGGTEAFF
>NA|TRBV12-3/TRBV12-4|NA|TRBJ2-5
TGTGCCAGCAGTTTAACGTTTCGGGGGCGAGAGACCCAGTACTTC
CASSLTFRGRETQYF
>NA|TRBV7-9|NA|TRBJ2-1
TGTGCCAGCAGTTACTCCTACAATGAGCAGTTCTTC
CASSYSYNEQFF
>NA|TRBV9|NA|TRBJ1-2
TGTGCCAGCAGCGTCTACCGGGGGGCGCAGCCTAACTATGGCTACACCTTC
CASSVYRGAQPNYGYTF
>NA|TRBV19|NA|TRBJ1-6
TGTGCCAGTAGTATCGAGCCGCTAAATTCACCCCTCCACTTT
CASSIEPLNSPLHF
>NA|TRBV12-3/TRBV12-4|NA|TRBJ2-3
TGTGCCAGCAGTCCACTAAGCACAGATACGCAGTATTTT
CASSPLSTDTQYF
>NA|TRBV11-2|NA|TRBJ2-7
TGTGCCAGCAGCTACCCAGGGGGGTTAAACTACGAGCAGTACTTC
CASSYPGGLNYEQYF
>once|TRBV6-2/TRBV6-3|NA|TRBJ2-1
TGTGCCAGCAACGGTGATTGGGACAATGAGCAGTTCTTC
CASNGDWDNEQFF
>NA|TRBV19|NA|TRBJ2-3
TGTGCCAGTAGTATAGATATTGAGAGCACAGATACGCAGTATTTT
CASSIDIESTDTQYF
>NA|TRBV5-1|NA|TRBJ2-1
TGCGCCAGCAGACGAGGGGTCTCCTACAATGAGCAGTTCTTC
CASRRGVSYNEQFF
>NA|TRBV7-9|TRBD2|TRBJ2-1
TGTGCCAGCAGCCTACTAGCGGGAGGGGGTTACGAGCAGTTCTTC
CASSLLAGGGYEQFF